This T cell receptor beta chain was documented in a study of beta chain features in type 1 diabetes. Study details: The patients were much like the healthy donors in age, gender and cell yields.

Germline values: CDR1 LNHDA, CDR2 SQIVND (reference sequence). This CDR3 is 16 amino acids long. Trimming removed 5 bases at V and 1 base at J, with 15 bases between. Study-wide findings and caveats: Any PCR bias toward short templates would affect both groups alike. Researchers cautioned that cDNA sequencing could over-represent cells with high TCR expression. The VDJ junctions of type 1 diabetes patients carried fewer insertions and more deletions. Type 1 diabetes patients showed a moderate but significant shortening of TCRB CDR3s in all four CD4+ subsets.

Ten or more counts support this clone. Its target is not known. The authors reverse transcribed all of the isolated RNA, so sequencing captured expressed TCRB transcripts. The method was immunoSEQ multiplex PCR; TCRdb's version includes in-frame clones alone and lacks a portion of them. The sample has 300,000 to 400,000 clones; over 8.5% are singletons. V usage is TRBV19 and J usage is TRBJ2-4; D may be TRBD1 (5 bases). Sequencing was carried out using central memory CD4+ T cells from blood. The TCR was taken from a man in his thirties or forties with type 1 diabetes. CDR3 amino acids: CASSSTRQPAKNIQYF. CDR3 nucleotide sequence: TGTGCCAGTAGTTCAACACGACAGCCTGCCAAAAACATTCAGTACTTC. Looking up the rest from reference TRBV19 and TRBJ2-4 gives the full variable domain: DGGITQSPKYLFRKEGQNVTLSCEQNLNHDAMYWYRQDPGQGLRLIYYSQIVNDFQKGDIAEGYSVSREKKESFPLTVTSAQKNPTAFYLCASSSTRQPAKNIQYFGAGTRLSVL.